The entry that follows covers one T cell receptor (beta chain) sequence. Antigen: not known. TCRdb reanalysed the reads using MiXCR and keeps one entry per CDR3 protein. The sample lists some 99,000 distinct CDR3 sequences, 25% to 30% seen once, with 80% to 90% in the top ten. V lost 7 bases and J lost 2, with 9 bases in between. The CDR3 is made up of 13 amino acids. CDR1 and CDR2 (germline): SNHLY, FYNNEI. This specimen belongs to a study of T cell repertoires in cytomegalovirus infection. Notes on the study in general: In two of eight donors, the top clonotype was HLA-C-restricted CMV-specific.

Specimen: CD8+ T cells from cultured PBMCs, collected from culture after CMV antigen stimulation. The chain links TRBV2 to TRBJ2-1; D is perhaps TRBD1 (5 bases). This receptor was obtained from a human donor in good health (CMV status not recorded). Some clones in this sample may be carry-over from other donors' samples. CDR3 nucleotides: TGTGCCAGCACAGGGTGGACCTACAATGAGCAGTTCTTC. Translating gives CASTGWTYNEQFF.